This TCR beta chain was recovered during a study of blood T cell repertoires in COVID-19. Study-level background: Material from acute and convalescent COVID-19 was sourced from the United States, Italy and Spain. T cells, B-cell-depleted T cells, or PBMCs provided the cDNA or gDNA that served as material.

Authors' data handling: Cell counts per sample came from amplifying reference gene primers. Some clones are missing from TCRdb's copy, which holds only in-frame ones; the method was immunoSEQ multiplex PCR. Clone size and the V and J calls come from that table; the DNA yielded D and trimming. This table has some 150,000 clones, roughly nine tenths appearing once. The germline CDR1 and CDR2 sequences are SGHTA and FQGTGA. J gave up 7 bases and V 1 base, and 10 bases lay outside the gene matches. CDR3 size: 18 residues. The sequenced material came from peripheral blood. V and J are TRBV7-3 and TRBJ2-1; 13 bases align to TRBD2. The clonotype comes from a woman between 70 and 85 years old with acute or convalescent COVID-19. CDR3 amino acids: CASSLIATSGGARNEQFF. The CDR3 coding sequence is TGTGCCAGCAGCTTAATCGCTACTAGCGGGGGGGCTCGAAATGAGCAGTTCTTC.